Listed below are T cell receptor beta chains from one sample, sequenced in a study of identical twins. TCRdb re-derived calls from the 5' RACE reads in MiXCR, one entry per CDR3 protein. The sample lists about 690,000 distinct CDR3 sequences; less than 7% were seen once. The sample was naive T cells sorted from blood. Source of these receptors: a man aged 18 to 29 in good health. CDR3s include the opening cysteine and the closing phenylalanine or tryptophan. The D gene is left open where the match is weak. Not all rows give a size; the values are once, few, many and, for expanded clones, a class.

d_gene | abundance | j_gene | v_gene | CDR3aa | CDR3nt
. | few | TRBJ2-1 | TRBV12-3/TRBV12-4 | CASSLSDRRNEQFF | TGTGCCAGCAGTTTATCCGACAGACGCAATGAGCAGTTCTTC
TRBD1 | few | TRBJ2-7 | TRBV7-9 | CASSSRPGQSSYEQYF | TGTGCCAGCAGCTCCCGACCGGGACAGAGCTCCTACGAGCAGTACTTC
TRBD2 | . | TRBJ2-1 | TRBV27 | CASSPAGTSGRTSYNEQFF | TGTGCCAGCAGTCCCGCCGGGACTAGCGGGAGGACATCCTACAATGAGCAGTTCTTC
TRBD2 | . | TRBJ2-3 | TRBV6-2/TRBV6-3 | CASSDLSSGPDSTDTQYF | TGTGCCAGCAGCGACCTCTCTAGCGGACCCGATTCCACAGATACGCAGTATTTT
TRBD1 | many | TRBJ2-7 | TRBV13 | CASSLQGAGYEQYF | TGTGCCAGCAGCTTACAGGGGGCAGGGTACGAGCAGTACTTC
TRBD1 | few | TRBJ2-7 | TRBV30 | CAWMGQEYEQYF | TGTGCCTGGATGGGACAGGAATACGAGCAGTACTTC
. | few | TRBJ2-7 | TRBV5-8 | CASSRRRGSSYEQYF | TGTGCCAGCAGCCGCCGCCGAGGGAGCTCCTACGAGCAGTACTTC
TRBD2 | many | TRBJ2-2 | TRBV27 | CASSLSASGRGAGELLF | TGTGCCAGCAGTTTATCCGCTAGCGGGAGGGGGGCCGGGGAGCTGCTTTTT
. | many | TRBJ2-7 | TRBV20-1 | CSATADRPDTYEQYF | TGCAGTGCTACTGCTGACAGACCAGATACCTACGAGCAGTACTTC
TRBD1 | . | TRBJ2-3 | TRBV5-1 | CASSFQTGGTDTQYF | TGCGCCAGCAGTTTCCAAACAGGGGGCACAGATACGCAGTATTTT
TRBD1 | many | TRBJ2-5 | TRBV4-2 | CASSQAQGEETQYF | TGTGCCAGCAGCCAAGCCCAGGGGGAAGAGACCCAGTACTTC
TRBD1 | . | TRBJ2-1 | TRBV30 | CAWTTPGQGIYNEQFF | TGTGCCTGGACAACACCCGGACAGGGCATCTACAATGAGCAGTTCTTC
. | . | TRBJ2-7 | TRBV19 | CALDRGAARQYEQYF | TGTGCCCTCGATAGGGGGGCAGCGCGGCAATACGAGCAGTACTTC
. | many | TRBJ2-3 | TRBV5-1 | CASSLERGSTDTQYF | TGCGCCAGCAGCTTGGAGCGCGGGAGCACAGATACGCAGTATTTT
. | few | TRBJ2-1 | TRBV4-1 | CASSQDKYKAVEQFF | TGCGCCAGCAGCCAAGATAAGTATAAAGCGGTTGAGCAGTTCTTC
. | few | TRBJ1-4 | TRBV6-1 | CATTWGRMNEKLFF | TGTGCCACTACATGGGGGCGGATGAATGAAAAACTGTTTTTT
. | many | TRBJ1-2 | TRBV12-3/TRBV12-4 | CASSLIGTSHGYTF | TGTGCCAGCAGTTTGATTGGGACGTCACATGGCTACACCTTC
TRBD2 | few | TRBJ2-4 | TRBV5-1 | CASSPSGRATIGSKNIQYF | TGCGCCAGCAGCCCCAGCGGGAGGGCCACCATTGGATCCAAAAACATTCAGTACTTC
. | . | TRBJ2-5 | TRBV20-1 | CSSQSGETQYF | TGCAGCTCCCAGAGCGGGGAGACCCAGTACTTC
TRBD2 | . | TRBJ2-1 | TRBV12-3/TRBV12-4 | CASQPLAGRQNEQFF | TGTGCCAGCCAGCCTCTAGCGGGGCGCCAGAATGAGCAGTTCTTC
. | . | TRBJ1-3 | TRBV10-3 | CAISEGWQHWTSGNTIYF | TGTGCCATCAGTGAGGGATGGCAGCACTGGACTTCTGGAAACACCATATATTTT
. | many | TRBJ2-1 | TRBV15 | CATSRARDREQFF | TGTGCCACCAGCAGAGCACGGGACCGGGAGCAGTTCTTC
. | . | TRBJ2-1 | TRBV6-1 | CAIGTFSYNEQFF | TGTGCCATCGGGACTTTCTCCTACAATGAGCAGTTCTTC
. | many | TRBJ2-4 | TRBV6-5 | CASSYARERTKNIQYF | TGTGCCAGCAGTTACGCCCGGGAGAGGACCAAAAACATTCAGTACTTC
. | . | TRBJ2-1 | TRBV6-1 | CASKHAAGTSYNEQFF | TGTGCCAGCAAGCACGCCGCCGGGACTTCCTACAATGAGCAGTTCTTC
TRBD1 | . | TRBJ2-5 | TRBV27 | CASSTQRQGALETQYF | TGTGCCAGCAGTACTCAACGTCAGGGGGCATTGGAGACCCAGTACTTC
TRBD2 | . | TRBJ2-1 | TRBV11-3 | CASSLAGGVTYNEQFF | TGTGCCAGCAGCTTAGCTGGGGGGGTCACCTACAATGAGCAGTTCTTC
. | many | TRBJ2-1 | TRBV18 | CASSRMSSYNEQFF | TGTGCCAGCTCACGCATGAGCTCCTACAATGAGCAGTTCTTC
. | few | TRBJ2-7 | TRBV4-3 | CASSTGPGRSYEQYF | TGCGCCAGCAGTACCGGACCGGGCCGATCCTACGAGCAGTACTTC
TRBD2 | . | TRBJ2-1 | TRBV4-1 | CASSQGGGLAKNEQFF | TGCGCCAGCAGCCAAGGAGGGGGACTAGCGAAGAATGAGCAGTTCTTC
TRBD2 | few | TRBJ2-3 | TRBV7-8 | CASSPLAGGSIDTQYF | TGTGCCAGCAGCCCTTTAGCGGGAGGATCCATAGATACGCAGTATTTT
. | few | TRBJ2-7 | TRBV9 | CASSVAAEVTYEQYF | TGTGCCAGCAGCGTAGCAGCGGAAGTTACCTACGAGCAGTACTTC
. | . | TRBJ2-3 | TRBV18 | CASSRSRVADTQYF | TGTGCCAGCTCACGTTCACGAGTGGCAGATACGCAGTATTTT
. | many | TRBJ1-1 | TRBV12-3/TRBV12-4 | CASKTQGNTEAFF | TGTGCCAGCAAGACACAGGGTAACACTGAAGCTTTCTTT
TRBD1 | . | TRBJ2-6 | TRBV5-1 | CASSSTGQGFSGANVLTF | TGCGCCAGCAGCTCCACGGGACAGGGCTTCTCTGGGGCCAACGTCCTGACTTTC
TRBD2 | few | TRBJ2-1 | TRBV7-2 | CASSSKTSGMVEQFF | TGTGCCAGCAGCTCTAAGACTAGCGGGATGGTTGAGCAGTTCTTC
TRBD1 | many | TRBJ2-1 | TRBV3-1 | CASRPYRGGEQFF | TGTGCCAGCAGACCCTACAGGGGTGGTGAGCAGTTCTTC
TRBD1 | many | TRBJ2-5 | TRBV4-3 | CASSQIRTGGTQYF | TGCGCCAGCAGCCAAATTCGAACAGGGGGGACCCAGTACTTC
. | few | TRBJ1-3 | TRBV5-1 | CASSLDLTGNTIYF | TGCGCCAGCAGCTTGGACCTTACTGGAAACACCATATATTTT
TRBD2 | many | TRBJ2-1 | TRBV24-1 | CATSDWSGSSYNEQFF | TGTGCCACCAGTGATTGGAGCGGGAGCTCCTACAATGAGCAGTTCTTC
. | . | TRBJ2-5 | TRBV3-1 | CASSLRRSKSYQETQYF | TGTGCCAGCAGCCTGCGGAGGTCTAAGTCGTACCAAGAGACCCAGTACTTC
. | . | TRBJ2-5 | TRBV7-9 | CASSALAARRPETQYF | TGTGCCAGCAGCGCCCTGGCGGCGAGGAGGCCAGAGACCCAGTACTTC
. | . | TRBJ2-6 | TRBV20-1 | CSARVNSGANVLTF | TGCAGTGCTAGAGTAAACTCTGGGGCCAACGTCCTGACTTTC
. | many | TRBJ2-7 | TRBV6-1 | CASSQGDTPYEQYF | TGTGCCAGCAGTCAAGGGGACACCCCCTACGAGCAGTACTTC
TRBD2 | many | TRBJ2-1 | TRBV5-1 | CASSLGRSSGRVDEQFF | TGCGCCAGCAGCTTGGGCCGGTCTAGCGGGAGGGTTGATGAGCAGTTCTTC
TRBD1 | many | TRBJ2-7 | TRBV20-1 | CSAMGQGYSYEQYF | TGCAGTGCCATGGGACAGGGGTACTCCTACGAGCAGTACTTC
. | few | TRBJ2-7 | TRBV5-1 | CASSLTEDSVGIYEQYF | TGCGCCAGCAGCTTGACAGAGGACTCTGTAGGTATCTACGAGCAGTACTTC
. | few | TRBJ2-3 | TRBV20-1 | CSARGTSAVPDTQYF | TGCAGTGCTAGGGGGACATCTGCGGTACCAGATACGCAGTATTTT
. | many | TRBJ1-2 | TRBV29-1 | CSVEGDTTLYGYTF | TGCAGCGTTGAGGGGGACACGACTCTCTATGGCTACACCTTC
. | many | TRBJ2-1 | TRBV20-1 | CSPFRNEQFF | TGCAGTCCATTCCGCAATGAGCAGTTCTTC
. | few | TRBJ2-7 | TRBV3-1 | CASSQSHGTPNF | TGTGCCAGCAGCCAATCCCATGGGACCCCAAACTTC
. | few | TRBJ1-1 | TRBV12-3/TRBV12-4 | CASSLFGTGAFF | TGTGCCAGCAGTTTGTTCGGTACAGGAGCTTTCTTT
TRBD2 | many | TRBJ2-1 | TRBV7-8 | CASTTYGASGRNEQFF | TGTGCCAGCACCACATACGGGGCTAGCGGGAGAAATGAGCAGTTCTTC
. | many | TRBJ1-1 | TRBV6-1 | CASRLTDTDMKEAFF | TGTGCCAGCAGGCTAACAGACACCGACATGAAGGAAGCTTTCTTT